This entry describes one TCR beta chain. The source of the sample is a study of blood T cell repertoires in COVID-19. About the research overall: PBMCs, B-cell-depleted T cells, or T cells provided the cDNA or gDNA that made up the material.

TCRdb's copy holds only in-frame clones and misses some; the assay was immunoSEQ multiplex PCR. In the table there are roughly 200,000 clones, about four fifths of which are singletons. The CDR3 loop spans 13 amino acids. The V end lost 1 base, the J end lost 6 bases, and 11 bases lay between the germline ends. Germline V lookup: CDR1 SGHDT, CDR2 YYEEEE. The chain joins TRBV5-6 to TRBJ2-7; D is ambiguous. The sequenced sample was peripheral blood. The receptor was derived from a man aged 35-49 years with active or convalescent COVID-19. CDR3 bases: TGTGCCAGCAGCTTGTTTCGCGGCCTCGAGCAGTACTTC. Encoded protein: CASSLFRGLEQYF.